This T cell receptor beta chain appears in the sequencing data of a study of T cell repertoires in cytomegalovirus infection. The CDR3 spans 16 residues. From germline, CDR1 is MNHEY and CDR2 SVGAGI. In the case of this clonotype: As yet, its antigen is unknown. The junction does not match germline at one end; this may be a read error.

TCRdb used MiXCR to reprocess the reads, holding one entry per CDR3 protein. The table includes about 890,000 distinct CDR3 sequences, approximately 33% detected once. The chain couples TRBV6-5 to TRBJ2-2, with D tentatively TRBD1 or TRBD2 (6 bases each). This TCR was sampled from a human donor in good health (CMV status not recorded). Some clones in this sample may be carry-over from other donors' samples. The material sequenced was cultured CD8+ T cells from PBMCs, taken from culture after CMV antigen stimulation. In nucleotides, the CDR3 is TGTGCCAGCAGTTACTCGAGGGGGGTCTACACCGGGGAGATGTTTTTT. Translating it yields CASSYSRGVYTGEMFF.